This entry features one T cell receptor beta chain sequence. This specimen comes from a study of control samples from healthy donors and cancer patients. Trimming pared 0 bases from V and 1 base from J, leaving 11 bases between. This CDR3 is built from 17 residues. The germline gives CDR1 SGHRS, CDR2 YFSETQ. Clones were read by immunoSEQ multiplex PCR, and TCRdb kept only the in-frame ones, dropping some. The data contain 95,000 to 110,000 clones, approximately 90% of them singletons. Sequencing was done on a sample of PBMCs. This receptor was taken from a man aged 55 to 69 with lung cancer. The chain combines TRBV5-1 with TRBJ2-6; a possible D gene is TRBD1 (5 bases). The CDR3 nucleotides are TGCGCCAGCAGCTTGGTAGGGGTGGGTTCTGGGGCCAACGTCCTGACTTTC. Its protein is CASSLVGVGSGANVLTF.